One and the same sample provided the 2 T cell receptor beta chains below, sequenced in a study of Ad26.COV2.S vaccination and SARS-CoV-2 variants. Clones were sequenced by immunoSEQ multiplex PCR, and TCRdb holds only the in-frame ones, with some missing. The data show some 45,000 clones, 75% to 85% seen once. The sample was peripheral blood, taken after recovery from COVID-19. The origin of the receptors is a human donor who had recovered from COVID-19.

This sequence joins TRBV30 and TRBJ2-5; D is perhaps TRBD2 (6 bases). Germline-derived CDR1 and CDR2 are GTSNPN and SVGIG (reference sequence). The CDR3 runs to 15 residues. The V and J ends lost 0 bases and 4 bases respectively, with 15 bases between them. CDR3 sequence: CAWSVLGSIGETQYF. CDR3 nucleotide sequence: TGTGCCTGGAGTGTACTCGGGAGCATTGGAGAGACCCAGTACTTC.

This chain links TRBV7-9 with TRBJ2-1, with 11 bases matching TRBD2. After removal of 1 base from V and 3 bases from J, the junction contained 8 bases not matched to a gene. From germline, CDR1 is SEHNR and CDR2 FQNEAQ (reference sequence). There are 18 residues in the CDR3. The CDR3 DNA is TGTGCCAGCAGCTTAGTAGCTAGCGGGGGGATGTTCTACAATGAGCAGTTCTTC. It yields the protein CASSLVASGGMFYNEQFF.